The entry below gives a single T cell receptor beta chain sequence along with its context. What it binds is not known. Germline loops: CDR1 MNHEY, CDR2 SVGAGI. The CDR3 contains 15 residues. J lost 3 bases, V lost 0 bases, and 2 bases had no gene match. The sample is drawn from a study of cytomegalovirus exposure and HLA in healthy donors. General study points: The study recorded around 160 TCR beta chains that were cytomegalovirus-associated. The CMV antigen specificity of a few CMV-associated chains was confirmed through in vitro analysis. Most sequenced TCRs were rare (though some public TCRs occurred in many donors).

The study drew the donors from its approximately 110-subject validation cohort, separate from the approximately 700-subject first cohort. The repertoire was sequenced with immunoSEQ multiplex PCR; TCRdb's copy has only in-frame clones and lacks some. Of about 160,000 clones in the sample, approximately 90% were seen once. The clonotype originates from a man aged 18 to 30 in good health and CMV-seronegative. This chain connects TRBV6-5 to TRBJ1-5; 7 bases agree with TRBD1. The specimen sequenced was PBMCs. The CDR3 nucleotides read TGTGCCAGCAGTTACTCCGGGACAGCCAATCAGCCCCAGCATTTT. This translates into CASSYSGTANQPQHF.